A selection of T cell receptor beta chains follows, all from one sample in a study of regulatory T cells in long-lasting Graves disease. TCRdb recomputed calls from the multiplex PCR reads with MiXCR, one row per CDR3 protein. The sample records 350,000 to 550,000 distinct CDR3 sequences, about 17% being singletons. These data are also associated with another study on T cells in Graves' hyperthyroidism and ophthalmopathy.

Here the sequenced sample was peripheral blood mononuclear cells (PBMCs), taken at new diagnosis, from a patient treated with antithyroid drugs. The receptors were gathered from a woman in her late teens or twenties with Graves disease. Both conserved end residues are trimmed from each CDR3.

V gene	J gene	CDR3 protein
TRBV24-1	TRBJ2-5	ATSDTGSSVLETQY
TRBV2	TRBJ2-2	AGRRDSNTGELF
TRBV2	TRBJ2-7	ASRGTGVGEQY
TRBV29-1	TRBJ2-1	SVAGLAGLNEQF
TRBV4-2	TRBJ2-7	ASSQVNNYEQY
TRBV7-2	TRBJ2-3	ASQDLEGLTDTQY
TRBV18	TRBJ2-1	ASSPPGLAGGSREQF
TRBV10-3	TRBJ1-1	AIRQQGLEAF
TRBV11-2	TRBJ2-3	ASSLSLRLARNTDTQY
TRBV19	TRBJ2-2	ASSIGGSFTGELF
TRBV11-2	TRBJ1-1	ASSPYDRGVAEAF
TRBV18	TRBJ1-1	ASSLSGTVNTEAF
TRBV12-3/TRBV12-4	TRBJ2-5	ATSAGLAGEETQY
TRBV7-9	TRBJ2-1	ASSYHRTSTYNEQF
TRBV20-1	TRBJ2-7	SARTIGKQY
TRBV3-1	TRBJ2-5	ASSHHGQETQY
TRBV11-2	TRBJ2-1	ASTYSGRFEQF
TRBV6-1	TRBJ1-1	ASSPQGGLTEAF
TRBV27	TRBJ2-7	ASSSGSYYEQY
TRBV27	TRBJ2-1	ASSLRGGARGRAGVSNEQF
TRBV5-1	TRBJ2-2	ASSFADLAGELF
TRBV18	TRBJ2-1	ASSPRRGKPVVYNEQF
TRBV7-2	TRBJ2-1	ASSAQGGSGF
TRBV7-3	TRBJ2-7	ASSLAGGYYEQY
TRBV4-1	TRBJ2-1	ASSQEFRGGSYNEQF
TRBV3-1	TRBJ2-7	ASSRSRDNYEQY
TRBV12-3/TRBV12-4	TRBJ2-3	ASSFGIITDTQY
TRBV20-1	TRBJ2-2	SASRPTGTGELF
TRBV18	TRBJ1-1	ASSPNTRTEAF
TRBV20-1	TRBJ2-3	SATRDTDTQY
TRBV5-1	TRBJ2-3	ASSLMGTDTQY
TRBV4-1	TRBJ2-7	ASSQEEKRVYEQY
TRBV3-1	TRBJ2-7	ASSPTSGYEQY
TRBV25-1	TRBJ2-2	ASTLTSSGRTGELF
TRBV3-1	TRBJ2-7	ASSPPGLAGGREQY
TRBV7-2	TRBJ2-1	ASSFRRTSGDGGEQF
TRBV7-6	TRBJ2-7	ASSPPLAGGAYEQY
TRBV11-2	TRBJ2-5	ASSLRLETQY
TRBV18	TRBJ2-7	ASSPGAPGEQY
TRBV6-1	TRBJ1-4	ASSGQVGREKLF
TRBV13	TRBJ2-2	ASSFDSNTGELF